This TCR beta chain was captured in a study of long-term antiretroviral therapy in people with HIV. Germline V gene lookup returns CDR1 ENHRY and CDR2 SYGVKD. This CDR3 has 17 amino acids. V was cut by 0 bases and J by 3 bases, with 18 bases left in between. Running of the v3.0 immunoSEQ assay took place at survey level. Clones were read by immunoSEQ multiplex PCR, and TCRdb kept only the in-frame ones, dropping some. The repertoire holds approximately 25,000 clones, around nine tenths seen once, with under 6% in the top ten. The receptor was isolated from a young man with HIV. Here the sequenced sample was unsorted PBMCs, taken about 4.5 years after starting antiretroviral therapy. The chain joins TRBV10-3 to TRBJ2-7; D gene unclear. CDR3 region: CAISESRYRTALYEQYF. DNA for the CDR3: TGTGCCATCAGTGAGTCGAGATACCGCACGGCTCTCTACGAGCAGTACTTC.